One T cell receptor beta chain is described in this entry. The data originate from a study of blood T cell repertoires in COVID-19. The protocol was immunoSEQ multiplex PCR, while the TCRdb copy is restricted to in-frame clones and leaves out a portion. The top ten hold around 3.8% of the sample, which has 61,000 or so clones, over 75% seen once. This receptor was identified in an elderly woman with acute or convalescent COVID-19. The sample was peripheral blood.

CDR3 coding DNA: TGTGCCTGGAGGACAGACGATAATTCACCCCTCCACTTT. This translates into CAWRTDDNSPLHF. This chain joins TRBV30 and TRBJ1-6; the D gene is possibly TRBD1 (5 bases). CDR3 length equals 13 residues. V lost 3 bases, J lost 5 bases, and 8 bases lay in between. Germline V gives CDR1 GTSNPN, CDR2 SVGIG (reference sequence).